The clone carrying this T cell receptor beta chain was detected only once. The data were taken from a study of shared T cell receptors in the human thymus. With 6 bases removed from V and 3 bases from J, the gap between germline ends came to 14 bases. The CDR3 contains 13 residues. Germline V gene lookup returns CDR1 SQVTM and CDR2 ANQGSEA. Clones were read by immunoSEQ multiplex PCR, and TCRdb kept only the in-frame ones, dropping some. In the table there are about 730,000 clones, roughly 85% of which are singletons. The data were also submitted as part of a second study, on human thymus T cells. From that paper: The thymus was resected at corrective cardiac surgery. Related research described thymic repertoires that were highly overlapping among unrelated individuals.

V and J are TRBV29-1 and TRBJ1-1, with TRBD1 as a possible D gene (6 bases). This clonotype originated in a girl under three years old with a congenital heart defect. Sequencing input: thymocytes. The CDR3 sequence is CSVLNPGDTEAFF. The CDR3 bases are TGCAGCGTCCTTAACCCAGGGGACACTGAAGCTTTCTTT.